These T cell receptor beta chains were read from a single sample in a study of blood T cells in healthy people across ages. In TCRdb, the 5' RACE reads were re-called with MiXCR into one record per CDR3 protein. The repertoire holds hundreds of thousands of distinct CDR3 sequences, with about 30% as singletons. Input material: blood. These receptors all stem from a woman aged 80 or over in good health. Both conserved end residues are part of each CDR3. The D gene is left open where the match is weak. Only some rows state a clone size, as once, few, many or a class for expanded clones.

clone_size,j_call,v_call,d_call,cdr3_nt,cdr3_aa
.,TRBJ2-7,TRBV19,TRBD1,TGTGCCAGTAGTATAGTAGCGACAGGGATCAACGAGCAGTACTTC,CASSIVATGINEQYF
few,TRBJ2-1,TRBV7-9,.,TGTGCCAGCAGCCCTCGGGGAAGCCAGATCCATGAGCAGTTCTTC,CASSPRGSQIHEQFF
.,TRBJ1-1,TRBV30,.,TGTGCCTGGAATAGTAGGCCAGCCGGACGGAAAACTGAAGCTTTCTTT,CAWNSRPAGRKTEAFF
many,TRBJ1-2,TRBV5-1,TRBD1,TGCGCCAGCAGCTCCGTGGGACAGCCCCTTAACGGCTACACCTTC,CASSSVGQPLNGYTF
.,TRBJ2-1,TRBV20-1,TRBD1,TGCAGTGCTCCTCCCGGGGACAGGGTTTACAATGAGCAGTTCTTC,CSAPPGDRVYNEQFF
.,TRBJ1-1,TRBV30,.,TGTGCCTGGAGCCCGAACATGAACACTGAAGCTTTCTTT,CAWSPNMNTEAFF
.,TRBJ2-3,TRBV15,.,TGTGCCACCAGCCCCTCAGCGGGGACAAGCACAGATACGCAGTATTTT,CATSPSAGTSTDTQYF
many,TRBJ2-5,TRBV5-1,.,TGCGCCAGCAGCTCCTCTACCCCGGGGGGCGGCATGGAGACCCAGTACTTC,CASSSSTPGGGMETQYF
many,TRBJ2-5,TRBV7-2,TRBD1,TGTGCCAGCAGCATGAGGGACAGGGGTGGTGAGACCCAGTACTTC,CASSMRDRGGETQYF
many,TRBJ2-6,TRBV7-2,.,TGTGCCAGCAGCTTAGGTAGCCCAGACGTCCTGACTTTC,CASSLGSPDVLTF
many,TRBJ2-1,TRBV6-1,TRBD2,TGTGCCAGCAGGATAGCGGGGGGCCGTTCCTACAATGAGCAGTTCTTC,CASRIAGGRSYNEQFF
.,TRBJ1-4,TRBV7-9,.,TGTGCCAGCAGCTCCTTGATTTTGGGGGGCGAAAAACTGTTTTTT,CASSSLILGGEKLFF
.,TRBJ2-5,TRBV20-1,.,TGCAGTGCTAGAGTGGGCCTCGGGGAGCAGTACTTC,CSARVGLGEQYF
.,TRBJ2-2,TRBV6-2/TRBV6-3,.,TGTGCCAGCAATGTACTTCCGAACACCGGGGAGCTGTTTTTT,CASNVLPNTGELFF
few,TRBJ2-5,TRBV12-3/TRBV12-4,TRBD2,TGTGCCAGCATCCCTGGGGGACTAGTCTTAAATGAGCAGTACTTC,CASIPGGLVLNEQYF
many,TRBJ2-5,TRBV20-1,TRBD2,TGCAGTGCTAGGTCGGGAGCGGGGGGGCGACAAGAGACCCAGTACTTC,CSARSGAGGRQETQYF
.,TRBJ2-5,TRBV5-1,.,TGCGCCAGCAGCCCTCTTTTGCTCGACAACCGATCCAACCGCAATGAGCAGTACTTC,CASSPLLLDNRSNRNEQYF
many,TRBJ1-2,TRBV4-3,.,TGCGCCAGCAGCCAAGATGACACAGCTAACTATGGCTACACCTTC,CASSQDDTANYGYTF
.,TRBJ1-1,TRBV5-1,TRBD1,TGCGCCAGCAGCTTGGCAGGGGGCACCACTGAAGCTTTCTTT,CASSLAGGTTEAFF
few,TRBJ2-2,TRBV5-1,TRBD1,TGCGCCAGCAGGGAGGGGACAGGGAGCACCGGGGAGCTGTTTTTT,CASREGTGSTGELFF
many,TRBJ2-3,TRBV5-1,TRBD2,TGCGCCAGCAGCCCTCAGCGGGGGTCAGATACGCAGTATTTT,CASSPQRGSDTQYF
.,TRBJ1-1,TRBV6-5,.,TGTGCCACCCGGAGGCGGGCTGAAGCTTTCTTT,CATRRRAEAFF
many,TRBJ2-7,TRBV13,TRBD1,TGTGCCAGCACCCGAGGACAGGGGAGTTACGAGCAGTACTTC,CASTRGQGSYEQYF
.,TRBJ2-5,TRBV7-2,.,TGTGCCAGCAGCTTAAGTACCAGCCAGGAGACCCAGTACTTC,CASSLSTSQETQYF
.,TRBJ2-7,TRBV20-1,TRBD2,TGCAGTGCCCGCATCCGGGGGGAGATCAACGAGCAGTACTTC,CSARIRGEINEQYF
many,TRBJ2-5,TRBV4-1,TRBD2,TGCGCCAGCAGCCAAGATGGGACTAGCCGTGAGACCCAGTACTTC,CASSQDGTSRETQYF
.,TRBJ1-2,TRBV7-2,TRBD1,TGTGCCAGCAGCTTAGGAGGGGGACAGGGTTATTATGGCTACACCTTC,CASSLGGGQGYYGYTF
many,TRBJ2-5,TRBV3-1,TRBD2,TGTGCCAGCAGCCGTGGACTAGCGGGGACCCAAGAGACCCAGTACTTC,CASSRGLAGTQETQYF
many,TRBJ1-2,TRBV12-3/TRBV12-4,.,TGTGCCAGCCGGCCCGATAACTATGGCTACACCTTC,CASRPDNYGYTF
many,TRBJ2-3,TRBV2,TRBD2,TGTGCCAGCATGACCCGGACTAGCGGGGGTGATACGCAGTATTTT,CASMTRTSGGDTQYF
many,TRBJ2-7,TRBV27,TRBD1,TGTGCCAGCAGTTTATACCAGGGGGCGACGTACGAGCAGTACTTC,CASSLYQGATYEQYF
.,TRBJ1-5,TRBV12-3/TRBV12-4,.,TGTGCCAGCAGTCCAGAGTTTCAGCCCCAGCATTTT,CASSPEFQPQHF
.,TRBJ2-3,TRBV20-1,.,TGCAGTGCTAGCGGGAGAACAGATACGCAGTATTTT,CSASGRTDTQYF
many,TRBJ2-7,TRBV20-1,.,TGCAGTGCTAGGACAGACTACTCCTACGAGCAGTACTTC,CSARTDYSYEQYF
many,TRBJ2-1,TRBV24-1,TRBD2,TGTGCCACCAGTGATTCTTGGACTAGCGGGGATAACAATGAGCAGTTCTTC,CATSDSWTSGDNNEQFF
many,TRBJ1-5,TRBV5-1,.,TGCGCCAGCAACTACTCAGGGGGCAATCAGCCCCAGCATTTT,CASNYSGGNQPQHF
.,TRBJ2-1,TRBV20-1,TRBD2,TGCAGTGTTAGAAAAGCGGGGGGGTGGAATGAGCAGTTCTTC,CSVRKAGGWNEQFF
many,TRBJ2-7,TRBV12-5,.,TGTGCTAGTGGTTCGGGCATCCACGAGCAGTACTTC,CASGSGIHEQYF
.,TRBJ1-4,TRBV11-2,.,TGTGCCAGCAGGATGAGGGCCGGAAAACTGTTTTTT,CASRMRAGKLFF
.,TRBJ2-3,TRBV7-9,TRBD1,TGTGCCAGCAGCCCGGGGACAGGATTAGGCACAGATACGCAGTATTTT,CASSPGTGLGTDTQYF
few,TRBJ2-7,TRBV7-3,.,TGTGCCAGCAGCCCCCGGGACACTTTCTCGGGAGAGCAGTACTTC,CASSPRDTFSGEQYF
.,TRBJ2-1,TRBV5-1,TRBD1,TGCGCCAGCAGCCCCGGGACAGTATCCCCAGGGCAGTTCTTC,CASSPGTVSPGQFF
many,TRBJ2-1,TRBV5-1,.,TGCGCCAGCAGCTTGAGTAGGACAGACAATGAGCAGTTCTTC,CASSLSRTDNEQFF
many,TRBJ2-5,TRBV6-1,TRBD1,TGTGCCAGCAGCCCAATGGACAGGGGGGAGACCCAGTACTTC,CASSPMDRGETQYF
.,TRBJ2-5,TRBV9,TRBD1,TGTGCCAGCAGCGACGATGACAGGGGGCAGTACTTC,CASSDDDRGQYF
few,TRBJ2-5,TRBV19,.,TGTGCCAGTAGTGTCGACCAGGGGTGGGGGGTTGGAAATGAGCAGTACTTC,CASSVDQGWGVGNEQYF
many,TRBJ1-2,TRBV3-1,TRBD1,TGTGCCAGCACCGACAGGGGCTATGGCTACACCTTC,CASTDRGYGYTF
once,TRBJ2-1,TRBV7-3,.,TGTGCCAGCATGTTAGGATCAGGGGACGATGAGCAGTTCTTC,CASMLGSGDDEQFF
.,TRBJ2-3,TRBV20-1,TRBD1,TGCAGTGCTCCGACAGGGGCCGGTAGCAATCAGCCCCAGTATTTT,CSAPTGAGSNQPQYF
.,TRBJ2-1,TRBV7-9,.,TGTTCCAGCAGCCCTCTCGCGGGCATAAATAATGAGCAGTTCTTC,CSSSPLAGINNEQFF
.,TRBJ1-1,TRBV6-5,TRBD1,TGTGCCAGCACCGCGACAGGGTATATGAACACTGAAGCTTTCTTT,CASTATGYMNTEAFF
.,TRBJ2-3,TRBV6-5,.,TGTGCCAGCAGTCCGACTGTCACAGATACGCAGTATTTT,CASSPTVTDTQYF
many,TRBJ2-3,TRBV12-5,.,TGTGCTAGTGGTTTACAGTCTAGCACAGATACGCAGTATTTT,CASGLQSSTDTQYF